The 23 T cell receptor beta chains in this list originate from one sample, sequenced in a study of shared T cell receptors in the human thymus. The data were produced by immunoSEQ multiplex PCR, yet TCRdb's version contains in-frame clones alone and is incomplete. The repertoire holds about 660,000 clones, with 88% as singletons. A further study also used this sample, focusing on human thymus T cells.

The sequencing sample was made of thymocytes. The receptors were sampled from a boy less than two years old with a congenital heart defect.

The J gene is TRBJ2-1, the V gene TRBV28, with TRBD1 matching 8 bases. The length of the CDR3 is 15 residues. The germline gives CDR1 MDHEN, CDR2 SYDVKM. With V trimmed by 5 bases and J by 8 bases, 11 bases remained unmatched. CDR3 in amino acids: CASSRPTPGGDEQFF. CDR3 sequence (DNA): TGTGCCAGCAGTCGTCCTACCCCAGGGGGCGATGAGCAGTTCTTC.

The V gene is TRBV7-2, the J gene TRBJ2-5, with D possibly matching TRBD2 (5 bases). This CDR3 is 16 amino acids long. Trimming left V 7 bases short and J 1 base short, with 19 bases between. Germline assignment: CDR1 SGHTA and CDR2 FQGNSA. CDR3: CASTQRSGRIQETQYF. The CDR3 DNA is TGTGCCAGCACCCAGCGGTCGGGCAGGATCCAAGAGACCCAGTACTTC.

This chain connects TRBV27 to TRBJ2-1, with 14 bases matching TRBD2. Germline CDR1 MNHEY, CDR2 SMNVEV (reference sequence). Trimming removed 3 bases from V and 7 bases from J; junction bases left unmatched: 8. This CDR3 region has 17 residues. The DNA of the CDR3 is TGTGCCAGCAGTTTCCCAGTGACTAGCGGGAGGGCGAATGAGCAGTTCTTC. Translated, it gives CASSFPVTSGRANEQFF.

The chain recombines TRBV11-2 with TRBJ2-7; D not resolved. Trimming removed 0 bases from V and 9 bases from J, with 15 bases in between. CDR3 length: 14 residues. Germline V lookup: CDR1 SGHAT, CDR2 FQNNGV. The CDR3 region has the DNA TGTGCCAGCAGCTTAGACAGAGGTCCTCTGGGGCAGTACTTC. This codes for CASSLDRGPLGQYF. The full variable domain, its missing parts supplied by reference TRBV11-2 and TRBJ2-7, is EAGVAQSPRYKIIEKRQSVAFWCNPISGHATLYWYQQILGQGPKLLIQFQNNGVVDDSQLPKDRFSAERLKGVDSTLKIQPAKLEDSAVYLCASSLDRGPLGQYFGPGTRLTVT.

The CDR3 protein is CASSIGSGTSEGPKTAGELFF. The CDR3 nucleotides read TGTGCCAGTAGTATAGGATCCGGGACTAGCGAAGGTCCCAAAACCGCCGGGGAGCTGTTTTTT. This chain uses TRBV19 with TRBJ2-2, with 10 bases that match TRBD2. Per the germline V gene, CDR1 is LNHDA and CDR2 is SQIVND (reference sequence). The J segment lost 6 bases and the V segment lost 1 base, leaving 20 bases of the junction unmatched. CDR3 length: 21 amino acids.

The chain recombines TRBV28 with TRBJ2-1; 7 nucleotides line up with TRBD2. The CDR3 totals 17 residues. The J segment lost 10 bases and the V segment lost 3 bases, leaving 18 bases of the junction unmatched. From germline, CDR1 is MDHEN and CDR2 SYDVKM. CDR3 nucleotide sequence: TGTGCCAGCAGTTTTAAAGGTCTAGCGTGGGAGCGGGGAGAGCAGTTCTTC. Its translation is CASSFKGLAWERGEQFF. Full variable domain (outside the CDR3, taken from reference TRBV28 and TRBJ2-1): DVKVTQSSRYLVKRTGEKVFLECVQDMDHENMFWYRQDPGLGLRLIYFSYDVKMKEKGDIPEGYSVSREKKERFSLILESASTNQTSMYLCASSFKGLAWERGEQFFGPGTRLTVL.

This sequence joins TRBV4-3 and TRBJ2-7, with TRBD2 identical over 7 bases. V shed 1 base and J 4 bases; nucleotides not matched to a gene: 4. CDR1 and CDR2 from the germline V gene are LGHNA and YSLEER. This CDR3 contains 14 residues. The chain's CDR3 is CASSQVAGPYEQYF. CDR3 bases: TGCGCCAGCAGCCAAGTAGCGGGCCCATACGAGCAGTACTTC.

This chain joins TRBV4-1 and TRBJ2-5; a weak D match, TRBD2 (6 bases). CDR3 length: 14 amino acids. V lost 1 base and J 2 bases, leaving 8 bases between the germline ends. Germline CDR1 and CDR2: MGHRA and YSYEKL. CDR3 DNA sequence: TGCGCCAGCAGCCAAGGACTAGTACAAGAGACCCAGTACTTC. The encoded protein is CASSQGLVQETQYF.

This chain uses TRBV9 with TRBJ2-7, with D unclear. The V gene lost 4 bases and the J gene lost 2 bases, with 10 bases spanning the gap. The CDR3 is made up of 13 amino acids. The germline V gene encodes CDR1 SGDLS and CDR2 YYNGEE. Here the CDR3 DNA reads TGTGCCAGCAGCCCCCTAGAAGCCTACGAGCAGTACTTC. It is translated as CASSPLEAYEQYF.

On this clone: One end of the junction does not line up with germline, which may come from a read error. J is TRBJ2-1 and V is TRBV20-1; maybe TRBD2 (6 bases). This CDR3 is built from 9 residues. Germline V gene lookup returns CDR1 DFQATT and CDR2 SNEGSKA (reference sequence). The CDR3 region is CSVLGDSVF. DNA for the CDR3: TGCAGTGTCCTAGGGGACTCAGTCTTC.

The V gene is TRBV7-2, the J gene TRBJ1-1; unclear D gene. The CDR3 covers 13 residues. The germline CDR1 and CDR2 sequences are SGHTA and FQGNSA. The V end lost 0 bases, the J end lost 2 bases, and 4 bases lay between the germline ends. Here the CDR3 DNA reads TGTGCCAGCAGCTTAGCCGGTAACACTGAAGCTTTCTTT. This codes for CASSLAGNTEAFF.

The DNA of the CDR3 is TGTGCCAGTAACTTCGGAGGCCTCGGCAATGAGCAGTTCTTC. Translated: CASNFGGLGNEQFF. The chain employs TRBV9 and TRBJ2-1; possibly TRBD2 for D (5 bases). Trimming pared 8 bases from V and 6 bases from J, leaving 18 bases between. This CDR3 is built from 14 residues. Germline CDR1 SGDLS, CDR2 YYNGEE.

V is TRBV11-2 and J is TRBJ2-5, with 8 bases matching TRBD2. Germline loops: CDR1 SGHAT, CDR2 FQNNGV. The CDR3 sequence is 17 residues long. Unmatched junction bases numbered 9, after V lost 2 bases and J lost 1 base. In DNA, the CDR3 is TGTGCCAGCAGCTTACCCCCCGGGAGGGCCCCCCAAGAGACCCAGTACTTC. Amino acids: CASSLPPGRAPQETQYF. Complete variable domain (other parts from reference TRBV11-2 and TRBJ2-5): EAGVAQSPRYKIIEKRQSVAFWCNPISGHATLYWYQQILGQGPKLLIQFQNNGVVDDSQLPKDRFSAERLKGVDSTLKIQPAKLEDSAVYLCASSLPPGRAPQETQYFGPGTRLLVL.

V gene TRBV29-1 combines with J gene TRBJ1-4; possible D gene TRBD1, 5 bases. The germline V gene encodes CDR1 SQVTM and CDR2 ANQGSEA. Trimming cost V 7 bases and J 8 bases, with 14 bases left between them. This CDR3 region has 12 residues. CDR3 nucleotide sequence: TGCAGCGGGGGGGGAGGGGACGAAAAACTGTTTTTT. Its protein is CSGGGGDEKLFF.

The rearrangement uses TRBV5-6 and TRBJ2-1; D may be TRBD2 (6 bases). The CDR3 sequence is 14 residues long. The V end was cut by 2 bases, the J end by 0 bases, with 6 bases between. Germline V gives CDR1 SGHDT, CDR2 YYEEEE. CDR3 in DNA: TGTGCCAGCAGCTTCGGGGGCTCCTACAATGAGCAGTTCTTC. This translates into CASSFGGSYNEQFF.

The CDR3 nucleotides are TGTGCCAGCAGCCAAGATTCCTCGCGGGACTCCTACGAGCAGTACTTC. Translating gives CASSQDSSRDSYEQYF. This sequence joins TRBV4-2 and TRBJ2-7; D might be TRBD2 (6 bases). The CDR3 loop spans 16 amino acids. V was shortened by 0 bases and J by 0 bases, with 12 bases between the two germline ends. The germline V gene encodes CDR1 LGHNA and CDR2 YNFKEQ.

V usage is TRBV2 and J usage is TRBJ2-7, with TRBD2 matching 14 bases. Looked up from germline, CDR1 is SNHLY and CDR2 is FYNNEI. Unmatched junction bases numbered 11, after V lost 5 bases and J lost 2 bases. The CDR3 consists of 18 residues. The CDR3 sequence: CASSSRDRGLAGAYEQYF. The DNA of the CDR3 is TGTGCCAGCAGTTCACGGGACAGGGGACTAGCGGGAGCCTACGAGCAGTACTTC.

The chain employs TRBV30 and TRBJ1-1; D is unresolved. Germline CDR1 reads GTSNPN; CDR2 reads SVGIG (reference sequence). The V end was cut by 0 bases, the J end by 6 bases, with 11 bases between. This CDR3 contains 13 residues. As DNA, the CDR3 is TGTGCCTGGAGTGTACATAAGGCGGCTGAAGCTTTCTTT. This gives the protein CAWSVHKAAEAFF.

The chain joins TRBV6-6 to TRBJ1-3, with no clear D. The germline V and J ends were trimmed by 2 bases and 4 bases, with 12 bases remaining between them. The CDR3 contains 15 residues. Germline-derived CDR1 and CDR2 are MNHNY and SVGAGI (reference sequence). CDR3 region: CASSYRQVAGNTIYF. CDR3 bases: TGTGCCAGCAGTTACCGACAAGTGGCCGGAAACACCATATATTTT.

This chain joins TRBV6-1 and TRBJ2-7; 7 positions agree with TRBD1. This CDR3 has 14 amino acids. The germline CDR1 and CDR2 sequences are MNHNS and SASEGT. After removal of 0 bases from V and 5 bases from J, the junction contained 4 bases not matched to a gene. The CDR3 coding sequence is TGTGCCAGCAGTGAAGCGACAGGGACCCACGAGCAGTACTTC. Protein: CASSEATGTHEQYF.

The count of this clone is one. The CDR3 is CASSDRLAGVQETQYF. For the CDR3, the DNA is TGTGCCAGCAGTGATAGACTAGCGGGAGTTCAAGAGACCCAGTACTTC. J is TRBJ2-5 and V is TRBV25-1; 12 nucleotides align to TRBD2. Per the germline V gene, CDR1 is MGHDK and CDR2 is SYGVNS. The CDR3 loop spans 16 amino acids. The ends lost 3 bases at V and 2 bases at J; junction bases unmatched: 4.

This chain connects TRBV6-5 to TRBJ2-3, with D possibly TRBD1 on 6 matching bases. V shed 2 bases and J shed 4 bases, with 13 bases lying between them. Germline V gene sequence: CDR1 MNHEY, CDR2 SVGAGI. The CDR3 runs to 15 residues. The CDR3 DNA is TGTGCCAGCAGTTACGCCCGGACAGAACCAGATACGCAGTATTTT. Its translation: CASSYARTEPDTQYF.

This chain's CDR3 is CASSPQEDLPTSTDTQYF. In nucleotides, the CDR3 is TGTGCCAGCTCACCACAGGAGGACCTCCCAACTAGCACAGATACGCAGTATTTT. The rearrangement links TRBV18 to TRBJ2-3, with D possibly matching TRBD2 (5 bases). Trimming removed 1 base at V and 0 bases at J, with 17 bases between. Germline loops: CDR1 KGHSH, CDR2 LQKENI. This CDR3 spans 18 amino acids.